A selection of T cell receptor beta chains follows, all from one sample in a study of blood T cell repertoires in COVID-19. Profiled with immunoSEQ multiplex PCR; TCRdb holds only in-frame clones, not every one. Here the sample spans 250,000 or so clones, about 70% being singletons. The sequencing input was peripheral blood. These receptors were taken from an elderly woman with acute or convalescent COVID-19. The CDR3 runs from the conserved cysteine through the conserved F or W. The order of the fields is clone size, D gene, J gene, V gene, CDR3 protein, CDR3 DNA. The D gene is left open where the match is weak. The size field is filled for only some rows; it gives once, few, many or a size class.

>many|-|TRBJ1-2|TRBV6-2/TRBV6-3
CASTPSPQGGYTF
TGTGCCAGCACCCCCTCCCCCCAGGGAGGCTACACCTTC
>-|-|TRBJ1-3|TRBV19
CASSIGQTRNTIYF
TGTGCCAGTAGTATTGGACAGACCAGAAACACCATATATTTT
>few|TRBD1|TRBJ2-1|TRBV19
CASRPGTGVFNEQFF
TGTGCCAGTAGGCCAGGGACAGGGGTCTTCAATGAGCAGTTCTTC
>-|-|TRBJ1-4|TRBV4-3
CASSQDHRSGEKLFF
TGCGCCAGCAGCCAAGATCACCGGAGTGGGGAAAAACTGTTTTTT
>-|-|TRBJ1-4|TRBV5-1
CASSLGPGENEKLFF
TGCGCCAGCAGCTTGGGTCCAGGGGAAAATGAAAAACTGTTTTTT
>-|-|TRBJ2-5|TRBV9
CASSVEAGWGGSETQYF
TGTGCCAGCAGCGTAGAGGCAGGGTGGGGGGGCTCCGAGACCCAGTACTTC
>-|TRBD1|TRBJ1-3|TRBV7-2
CASSVGPGTEGNTIYF
TGTGCCAGCAGCGTAGGCCCAGGGACAGAAGGAAACACCATATATTTT
>-|-|TRBJ1-6|TRBV5-1
CASSLLKESSYNSPLHF
TGCGCCAGCAGCTTGCTGAAAGAGAGCTCCTATAATTCACCCCTCCACTTT
>-|TRBD1|TRBJ2-1|TRBV19
CASSMYPGQYNEQFF
TGTGCCAGTAGTATGTATCCGGGACAGTACAATGAGCAGTTCTTC
>-|-|TRBJ1-4|TRBV2
CASSGLINEKLFF
TGTGCCAGCAGCGGACTTATCAATGAAAAACTGTTTTTT
>-|-|TRBJ1-2|TRBV1
CTSSQDPPIARPNYGYTF
TGCACCAGCAGCCAAGATCCCCCTATCGCGAGGCCTAACTATGGCTACACCTTC
>once|-|TRBJ1-6|TRBV2
CASSSGQTLGSPLHF
TGTGCCAGCAGTTCCGGACAGACCCTTGGTTCACCCCTCCACTTT
>-|-|TRBJ1-4|TRBV19
CASSPWALNEKLFF
TGTGCCAGTAGCCCGTGGGCCCTGAATGAAAAACTGTTTTTT
>-|TRBD2|TRBJ2-2|TRBV3-1/TRBV3-2
CASSQGLAGVSGELFF
TGTGCCAGCAGCCAGGGACTAGCGGGAGTTTCCGGGGAGCTGTTTTTT
>-|TRBD2|TRBJ2-1|TRBV7-2
CASSLYLSGAYNEQFF
TGTGCCAGCAGCTTATACCTTAGCGGGGCTTACAATGAGCAGTTCTTC
>-|TRBD1|TRBJ1-1|TRBV7-9
CASRPDRYNTEAFF
TGTGCCAGCAGACCGGACAGGTATAACACTGAAGCTTTCTTT
>-|TRBD1|TRBJ1-4|TRBV11-2
CASSLRGRGRTNEKLFF
TGTGCCAGCAGCTTACGTGGCAGGGGGCGGACTAATGAAAAACTGTTTTTT
>few|-|TRBJ1-2|TRBV7-2
CASSSDLLYGYTF
TGTGCCAGCAGCTCGGACTTACTCTATGGCTACACCTTC